Listed below are T cell receptor beta chains from one sample, sequenced in a study of T cells after yellow fever vaccination. MiXCR was run by TCRdb on the 5' RACE reads, yielding one entry per CDR3 protein. This sample carries approximately 150,000 distinct CDR3 sequences, about a tenth of them seen once, and the ten largest clones take about 40%. Sequenced material: CD8+ T cells sorted from PBMCs, taken 45 days after the yellow fever booster vaccination. The receptors derive from a man between 18 and 35 years old who received the YFV17D yellow fever vaccine. Each CDR3 is given with its conserved first and last residue. D genes are given only for firm matches. Size tells how often a clone was seen (once, few, many) or the class of an expanded clone, and some rows leave it out.

CDR3 length,clone size,J gene,V gene,D gene,CDR3 protein,CDR3 DNA
15,few,TRBJ1-2,TRBV4-3,TRBD1,CASSQADRDEDGYTF,TGCGCCAGCAGCCAAGCCGACAGGGATGAGGATGGCTACACCTTC
15,few,TRBJ1-2,TRBV4-1,-,CASSQVRGQGYGYTF,TGCGCCAGCAGCCAAGTCCGGGGTCAGGGCTATGGCTACACCTTC
12,-,TRBJ2-1,TRBV29-1,-,CSVLHKRAEQFF,TGCAGCGTTCTCCACAAACGCGCTGAGCAGTTCTTC
16,-,TRBJ2-5,TRBV4-3,TRBD1,CASSQNPGQGDETQYF,TGCGCCAGCAGCCAAAACCCGGGACAGGGGGATGAGACCCAGTACTTC
19,-,TRBJ2-6,TRBV12-3/TRBV12-4,-,CASSSPRAGAFSGANVLTF,TGTGCCAGCAGTTCCCCGCGGGCGGGGGCCTTCTCTGGGGCCAACGTCCTGACTTTC
13,-,TRBJ2-1,TRBV5-1,TRBD1,CASSPKGDREQFF,TGCGCCAGCAGTCCTAAGGGGGACAGGGAGCAGTTCTTC
14,many,TRBJ1-5,TRBV6-5,-,CASSPNWENQPQHF,TGTGCCAGCAGTCCAAATTGGGAGAATCAGCCCCAGCATTTT
16,many,TRBJ2-1,TRBV4-1,TRBD1,CASSLQPGQAYNEQFF,TGCGCCAGCAGCCTTCAACCGGGACAGGCGTACAATGAGCAGTTCTTC
11,many,TRBJ2-3,TRBV3-1,-,CASSLGSAQYF,TGTGCCAGCAGCCTGGGCAGCGCGCAGTATTTT
12,-,TRBJ2-1,TRBV7-9,TRBD1,CASSPQGPEQFF,TGTGCCAGCAGCCCACAGGGGCCAGAGCAGTTCTTC
16,few,TRBJ2-7,TRBV4-1,-,CASSQVMGDGTYEQYF,TGCGCCAGCAGCCAAGTAATGGGAGACGGGACGTACGAGCAGTACTTC
15,many,TRBJ2-3,TRBV9,-,CASSIGSSSTDTQYF,TGTGCCAGCAGCATAGGTAGCAGCAGCACAGATACGCAGTATTTT
20,-,TRBJ2-2,TRBV5-1,-,CASSDYRDGLPKANTGELFF,TGCGCCAGCAGCGATTACCGGGACGGTCTTCCCAAAGCGAACACCGGGGAGCTGTTTTTT
15,many,TRBJ2-1,TRBV10-3,-,CAISESTMRGDEQFF,TGTGCCATCAGTGAGTCGACCATGAGGGGCGATGAGCAGTTCTTC
14,many,TRBJ2-1,TRBV5-1,-,CASSFAGNYNEQFF,TGCGCCAGCAGCTTCGCAGGGAACTACAATGAGCAGTTCTTC